There are a few counts of the clone carrying this T cell receptor (beta chain). Its antigen is unidentified. This sample stems from a study of T-cell reconstitution after alpha-beta-depleted transplantation in children. The study, taken as a whole, reports: Several hundred rapidly expanded clones from non-depleted graft cells reportedly supplied alpha-beta T cells about two months post-transplant. Where some patients showed high TCRbeta diversity at day 60, it came from recipient T cells and thymic progenitors that had survived. T-cell counts and diversity at one year post-transplant came mainly from newly produced T cells.

Germline V gene lookup returns CDR1 MDHEN and CDR2 SYDVKM. The CDR3 spans 17 residues. The trim removed 3 bases at V and 3 bases at J, leaving 6 bases unmatched. Unique molecular identifiers were built into the TCRbeta library. Each CDR3 protein is one row after TCRdb ran MiXCR on the PCR reads. Of fewer than 550,000 distinct CDR3 sequences listed, roughly 10% are singletons. This specimen consisted of PBMCs, mostly from graft donor cells, obtained 180 days after TCRalphabeta/CD19-depleted stem cell transplant. This TCR came from a female patient between 2 and 15 years old who had a stem cell transplant for aplastic anemia, so the T cells may come from the graft donor. This rearrangement joins TRBV28 to TRBJ2-3; 13 bases line up with TRBD2. The CDR3 here is CASSFPPTSGRTDTQYF. The CDR3 bases are TGTGCCAGCAGTTTCCCCCCGACTAGCGGGAGGACAGATACGCAGTATTTT. Complete variable domain (other parts from reference TRBV28 and TRBJ2-3): DVKVTQSSRYLVKRTGEKVFLECVQDMDHENMFWYRQDPGLGLRLIYFSYDVKMKEKGDIPEGYSVSREKKERFSLILESASTNQTSMYLCASSFPPTSGRTDTQYFGPGTRLTVL.